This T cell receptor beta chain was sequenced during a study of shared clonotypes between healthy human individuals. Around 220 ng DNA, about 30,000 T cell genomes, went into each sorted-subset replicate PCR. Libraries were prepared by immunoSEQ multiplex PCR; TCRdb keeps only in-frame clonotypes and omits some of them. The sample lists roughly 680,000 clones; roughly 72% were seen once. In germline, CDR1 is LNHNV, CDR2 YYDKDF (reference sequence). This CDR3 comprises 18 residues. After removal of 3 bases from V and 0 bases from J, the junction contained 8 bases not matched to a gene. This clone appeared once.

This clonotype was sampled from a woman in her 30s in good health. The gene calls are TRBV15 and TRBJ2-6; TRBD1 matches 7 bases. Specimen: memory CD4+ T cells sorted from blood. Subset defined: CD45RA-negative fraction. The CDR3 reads CATSRGDSIFSGANVLTF. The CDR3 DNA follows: TGTGCCACCAGCAGGGGGGACAGTATCTTCTCTGGGGCCAACGTCCTGACTTTC.